What follows describes a single T cell receptor (beta chain). Its target is not known. These data come from a study of T cells after yellow fever vaccination. Across the study: Fractions with few cells were prepared using SMART-Seq v4 Ultra Low Input.

V dropped 4 bases and J dropped 4 bases, with 11 bases sitting between them. Germline V CDR1 and CDR2: SGHRS, YFSETQ. This CDR3 is 14 amino acids long. Points from the study as a whole: The study re-detected most primary-vaccination clones after the booster (approximately 96% CD4, 88% CD8).

Synthesis of TCR cDNA relied on 5'RACE template switching, which attached a universal primer site and UMIs. TCRdb passed the 5' RACE reads through MiXCR, listing each CDR3 protein once. The sample records approximately 250,000 distinct CDR3 sequences, roughly 5.6% being singletons. The specimen comprised CD4+ T cells sorted from PBMCs, sampled on the day of the yellow fever booster vaccination. The TCR was taken from a man younger than 35 who received the YFV17D yellow fever vaccine. The V gene is TRBV5-1, the J gene TRBJ2-2; D is unclear. The CDR3: CASSLPQITGELFF. CDR3 bases: TGCGCCAGCAGCCTACCACAAATCACCGGGGAGCTGTTTTTT.